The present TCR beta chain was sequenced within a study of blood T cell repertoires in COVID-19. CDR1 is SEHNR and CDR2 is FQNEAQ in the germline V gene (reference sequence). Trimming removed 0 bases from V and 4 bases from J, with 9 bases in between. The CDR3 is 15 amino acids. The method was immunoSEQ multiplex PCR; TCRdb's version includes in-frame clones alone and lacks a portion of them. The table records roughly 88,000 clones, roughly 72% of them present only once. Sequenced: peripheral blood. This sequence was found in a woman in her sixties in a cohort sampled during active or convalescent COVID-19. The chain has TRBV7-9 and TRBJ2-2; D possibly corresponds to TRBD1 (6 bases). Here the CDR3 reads CASSLAQGSTGELFF. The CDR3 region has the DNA TGTGCCAGCAGCTTAGCGCAGGGGAGCACCGGGGAGCTGTTTTTT.